The 11 T cell receptor beta chains below were found in one sample sequenced in a study of blood T cell repertoires in COVID-19. Some clones are missing from TCRdb's copy, which holds only in-frame ones; the method was immunoSEQ multiplex PCR. The sample lists fewer than 250,000 clones, under 90% occurring once. The sequenced sample was peripheral blood. These receptor sequences come from a man aged 25 to 40 with active or convalescent COVID-19.

This clone showed up many times. The chain recombines TRBV28 with TRBJ2-1, with TRBD1 matching 8 bases. CDR3 size: 17 residues. Germline CDR1 and CDR2: MDHEN and SYDVKM. The J segment lost 0 bases and the V segment lost 8 bases, leaving 12 bases of the junction unmatched. This CDR3 reads CASAPSGQVRSYNEQFF. CDR3 in DNA: TGTGCCAGCGCACCTTCGGGACAGGTTCGCTCCTACAATGAGCAGTTCTTC.

J is TRBJ1-2 and V is TRBV19, with 7 bases fitting TRBD1. The CDR3 has 12 residues. The V segment lost 6 bases and the J segment 8 bases; nucleotides outside the gene matches: 6. Germline CDR1 reads LNHDA; CDR2 reads SQIVND (reference sequence). The CDR3 DNA reads TGTGCCAGTAGGACACAGGGGAGAGGCTACACCTTC. Its translation: CASRTQGRGYTF. The whole variable domain, remainder taken from reference TRBV19 and TRBJ1-2, is DGGITQSPKYLFRKEGQNVTLSCEQNLNHDAMYWYRQDPGQGLRLIYYSQIVNDFQKGDIAEGYSVSREKKESFPLTVTSAQKNPTAFYLCASRTQGRGYTFGSGTRLTVV.

The chain uses TRBV12-3 or TRBV12-4 and TRBJ2-5; no reliable D call. This CDR3 is 12 amino acids long. V gave up 5 bases and J gave up 5 bases, with 9 bases separating them. CDR3 nucleotides: TGTGCCAGCAGTCCAGCCGGGGAGACCCAGTACTTC. Amino acid sequence: CASSPAGETQYF.

This chain connects TRBV6-6 to TRBJ2-3; 8 bases fit TRBD2. The CDR3 consists of 14 residues. V was pared by 8 bases and J by 4 bases, with 8 bases of the junction left unmatched. Germline V gene data show CDR1 as MNHNY and CDR2 as SVGAGI (reference sequence). The CDR3 reads CASEVSGSADTQYF. The DNA of the CDR3 is TGTGCCAGCGAGGTCAGCGGGAGTGCAGATACGCAGTATTTT.

This clone was detected once. The CDR3 sequence: CASSQSSPYRTGNQPQHF. The CDR3 DNA follows: TGTGCCAGCAGTCAGTCGTCCCCCTATAGGACAGGCAATCAGCCCCAGCATTTT. The chain uses TRBV28 and TRBJ1-5; perhaps TRBD1 as D (6 bases). This CDR3 region has 18 residues. The germline CDR1 and CDR2 sequences are MDHEN and SYDVKM. V was clipped by 5 bases and J by 2 bases, with 22 bases between them.

The J gene is TRBJ2-6, the V gene TRBV30; D remains unclear. There are 14 residues in the CDR3. The V gene lost 2 bases and the J gene lost 4 bases, with 9 bases spanning the gap. Germline CDR1 GTSNPN, CDR2 SVGIG (reference sequence). This chain's CDR3 is CAWSRTRGANVLTF. The CDR3 DNA sequence: TGTGCCTGGAGTCGCACCCGGGGGGCCAACGTCCTGACTTTC.

The rearrangement joins TRBV7-9 to TRBJ2-7; 13 nucleotides line up with TRBD2. Germline V lookup: CDR1 SEHNR, CDR2 FQNEAQ (reference sequence). This CDR3 contains 17 residues. Trimming took 5 bases from V and 2 from J; bases not matched to a gene: 9. The CDR3 sequence: CASSPGTSGTSAYEQYF. The CDR3 region has the DNA TGTGCCAGCAGCCCCGGGACTAGCGGGACAAGTGCCTACGAGCAGTACTTC.

The table lists this clone with a count of one. A read error is the likely source, as a far larger clone sits one nucleotide away. The CDR3 does not end in the conserved phenylalanine or tryptophan, so this is likely a read error. The chain has TRBV2 and TRBJ2-7; TRBD1 matches 9 bases. The V and J ends lost 7 bases and 4 bases, in that order; junction bases with no gene match: 5. The CDR3 sequence is 13 residues long. Germline loops: CDR1 SNHLY, CDR2 FYNNEI. CDR3: CASKGQGVYEQYC. The DNA for the CDR3 is TGTGCCAGCAAGGGACAGGGAGTGTACGAGCAGTACTGC.

This rearrangement joins TRBV19 to TRBJ1-5; possibly TRBD1 for D (6 bases). Trimming took 5 bases from V and 7 from J, leaving 15 bases between them. The CDR3 extends over 14 amino acids. Germline-derived CDR1 and CDR2 are LNHDA and SQIVND (reference sequence). DNA of the CDR3: TGTGCCAGTAGTCCAGGGGAAGGTTGGCAGCCCCAGCATTTT. Translation gives CASSPGEGWQPQHF.

In the case of this clone: Additional DNA sequences in this sample encode the identical CDR3. The chain uses TRBV3-1 (or the pseudogene TRBV3-2) and TRBJ2-7; the D gene is possibly TRBD1 (6 bases). Trimming pared 3 bases from V and 3 bases from J, leaving 6 bases between. The CDR3 loop spans 12 amino acids. CDR1 and CDR2 (germline): LGHDT, YNNKEL (reference sequence). The chain's CDR3 is CASSQTGYEQYF. DNA for the CDR3: TGTGCCAGCAGCCAGACAGGCTACGAGCAGTACTTC.

The chain employs TRBV15 and TRBJ2-1, with D perhaps matching TRBD1 (5 bases). The CDR3 contains 16 residues. CDR1 and CDR2 from the germline V gene are LNHNV and YYDKDF (reference sequence). Trimming cost V 0 bases and J 4 bases, with 13 bases left between them. In DNA form, the CDR3 reads TGTGCCACCAGCAGAGAATCGCCAGGGCAGTACAATGAGCAGTTCTTC. This translates into CATSRESPGQYNEQFF.